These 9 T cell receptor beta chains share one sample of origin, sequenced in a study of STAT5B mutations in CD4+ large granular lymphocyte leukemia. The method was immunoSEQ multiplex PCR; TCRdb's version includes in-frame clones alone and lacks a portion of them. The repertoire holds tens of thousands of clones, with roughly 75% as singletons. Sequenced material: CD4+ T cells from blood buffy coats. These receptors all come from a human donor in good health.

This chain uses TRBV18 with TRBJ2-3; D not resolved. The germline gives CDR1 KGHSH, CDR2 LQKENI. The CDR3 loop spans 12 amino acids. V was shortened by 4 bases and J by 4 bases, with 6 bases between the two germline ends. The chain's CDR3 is CASSRVSDTQYF. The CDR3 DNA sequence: TGTGCCAGCTCACGTGTATCAGATACGCAGTATTTT.

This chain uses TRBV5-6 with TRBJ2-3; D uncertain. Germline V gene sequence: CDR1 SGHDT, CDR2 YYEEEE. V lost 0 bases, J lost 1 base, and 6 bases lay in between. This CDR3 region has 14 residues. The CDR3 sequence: CASSLGLRTDTQYF. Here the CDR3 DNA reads TGTGCCAGCAGCTTGGGACTTCGCACAGATACGCAGTATTTT.

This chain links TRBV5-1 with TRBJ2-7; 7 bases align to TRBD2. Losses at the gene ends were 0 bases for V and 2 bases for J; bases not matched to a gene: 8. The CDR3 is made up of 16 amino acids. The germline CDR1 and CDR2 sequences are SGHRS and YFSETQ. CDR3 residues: CASSLDGGGIPYEQYF. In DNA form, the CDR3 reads TGCGCCAGCAGCTTGGACGGGGGAGGGATCCCCTACGAGCAGTACTTC.

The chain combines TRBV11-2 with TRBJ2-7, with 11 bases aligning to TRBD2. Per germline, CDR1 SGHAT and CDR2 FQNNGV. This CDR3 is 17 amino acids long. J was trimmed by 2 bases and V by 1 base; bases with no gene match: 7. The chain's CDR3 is CASSLVLAGASPYEQYF. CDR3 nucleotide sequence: TGTGCCAGCAGCTTAGTACTAGCGGGAGCCTCCCCCTACGAGCAGTACTTC.

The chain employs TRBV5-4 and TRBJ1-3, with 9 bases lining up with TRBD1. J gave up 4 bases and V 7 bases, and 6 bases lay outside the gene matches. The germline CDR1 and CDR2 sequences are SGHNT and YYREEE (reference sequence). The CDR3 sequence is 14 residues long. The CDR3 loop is CASWDRAEGNTIYF. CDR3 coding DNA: TGTGCCAGCTGGGACAGGGCAGAGGGAAACACCATATATTTT.

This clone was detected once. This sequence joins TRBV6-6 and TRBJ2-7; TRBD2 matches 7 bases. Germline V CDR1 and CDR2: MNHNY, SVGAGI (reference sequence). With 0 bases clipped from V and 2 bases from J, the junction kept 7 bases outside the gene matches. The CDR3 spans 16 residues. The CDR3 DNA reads TGTGCCAGCAGTTACTCGGCTGGTGGGAGGGCCTACGAGCAGTACTTC. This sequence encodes CASSYSAGGRAYEQYF.

The CDR3 loop is CASSPRGSTEAFF. The CDR3 DNA reads as TGTGCCAGCTCACCAAGGGGAAGCACTGAAGCTTTCTTT. The chain has TRBV18 and TRBJ1-1, with D tentatively TRBD1 (5 bases). The CDR3 spans 13 residues. CDR1 KGHSH and CDR2 LQKENI come from the germline V gene. V lost 2 bases and J lost 4, with 8 bases in between.

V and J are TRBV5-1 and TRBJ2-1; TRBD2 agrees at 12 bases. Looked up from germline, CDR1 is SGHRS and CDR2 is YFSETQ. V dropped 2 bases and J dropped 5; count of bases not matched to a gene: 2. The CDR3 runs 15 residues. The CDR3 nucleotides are TGCGCCAGCAGCTTACGGACTAGCGGGAACAATGAGCAGTTCTTC. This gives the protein CASSLRTSGNNEQFF.

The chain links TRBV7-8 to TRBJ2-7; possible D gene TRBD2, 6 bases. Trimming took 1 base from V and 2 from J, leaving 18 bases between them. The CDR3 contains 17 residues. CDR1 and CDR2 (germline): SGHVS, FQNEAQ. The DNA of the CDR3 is TGTGCCAGCAGCTTAGTCTCAGGGACTCCAAGCCCCTACGAGCAGTACTTC. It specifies CASSLVSGTPSPYEQYF.